This T cell receptor (beta chain) appears in the sequencing data of a study of OX40 agonist ivuxolimab in advanced cancers. Assay: immunoSEQ multiplex PCR; the TCRdb copy retains only in-frame clones and omits some. This sample yields 50,000 to 80,000 clones, of which 91% are seen a single time; roughly 0.44% belongs to the top ten. There are a few counts of this clone. Systemic immunosuppression or a history of autoimmune disease excluded patients. With 5 bases clipped from V and 0 bases from J, the junction kept 6 bases outside the gene matches. In germline, CDR1 is MGHDK, CDR2 SYGVNS. The CDR3 is 15 amino acids.

The specimen was CD4+ or CD8+ T cells sorted from blood, collected in a trial of the OX40 agonist ivuxolimab. This clonotype was sampled from an adult with an advanced solid tumor such as melanoma, head and neck, liver or kidney cancer. This sequence joins TRBV25-1 and TRBJ1-1; 7 bases are a match to TRBD1. The CDR3 spells CASSPAQGVNTEAFF. In nucleotides, the CDR3 is TGTGCCAGCAGTCCTGCTCAGGGGGTGAACACTGAAGCTTTCTTT.